This TCR beta chain originates from a study of blood T cell repertoires in COVID-19. Per the original methods: Amplification of reference gene primers was used by the study to estimate nucleated cell counts. Assay used: immunoSEQ multiplex PCR; TCRdb lists only in-frame clones, some missing. V and J calls and clone size follow that table, whereas D and trimming were derived from the DNA. The sample has some 160,000 clones; around three quarters are singletons. The CDR3 length is 13 residues. Per germline, CDR1 ENHRY and CDR2 SYGVKD. V was shortened by 5 bases and J by 4 bases, with 8 bases between the two germline ends.

The sequence was obtained from a woman aged 65 to 85 in a cohort exposed to, infected with or recovered from COVID-19 (not recorded which). The sequencing sample was made of PBMCs or T cells enriched from blood (not recorded which). The gene calls are TRBV10-3 and TRBJ2-2; a weak D match, TRBD2 (6 bases). This CDR3 is CAISSGGTGELFF. CDR3 nucleotides: TGTGCCATCAGTTCCGGGGGCACCGGGGAGCTGTTTTTT.